The 12 T cell receptor beta chains presented below share a single source sample, sequenced in a study of regulatory T cells in long-lasting Graves disease. Time point in this sample: newly diagnosed GD, antithyroid drugs for less than 3 months. With RNA extracted from PBMCs as input, the TCR library was made. The authors built TCR beta libraries using iRepertoire HTBI primers and Arm-PCR of CDR3 regions. TCRdb re-analysed the multiplex PCR reads in MiXCR, keeping a single row per CDR3 protein. The repertoire includes 400,000 to 500,000 distinct CDR3 sequences, 14% of them detected once, and approximately 17% sits in the top ten. These data were likewise used in another study, on T cells in Graves' hyperthyroidism and ophthalmopathy.

Sequenced material: peripheral blood mononuclear cells (PBMCs), taken at new diagnosis, from a patient treated with antithyroid drugs. Source of these receptors: a woman between 45 and 60 years old with Graves disease.

This clonotype was recorded at least ten times. The rearrangement uses TRBV12-3 or TRBV12-4 and TRBJ1-4; weak D call: TRBD1 (6 bases). V was clipped by 5 bases and J by 8 bases, with 15 bases between them. The CDR3 loop spans 14 amino acids. The CDR3 sequence: CASSTGTILEKLFF. DNA for the CDR3: TGTGCCAGCAGTACCGGGACAATTCTAGAAAAACTGTTTTTT.

This clonotype occurred a few times. The J gene is TRBJ1-4, the V gene TRBV7-8, with 7 bases that match TRBD1. V shed 2 bases and J 8 bases; nucleotides not matched to a gene: 5. The germline CDR1 and CDR2 sequences are SGHVS and FQNEAQ. This CDR3 contains 14 residues. In nucleotides, the CDR3 is TGTGCCAGCAGCTTAAGGGGGCAGGGGGAAAAACTGTTTTTT. It is translated as CASSLRGQGEKLFF.

This clonotype was observed at least ten times. The chain is built from TRBV27 and TRBJ2-2, with TRBD2 matching 8 bases. CDR1 is MNHEY and CDR2 is SMNVEV in the germline V gene (reference sequence). The trim removed 2 bases at V and 4 bases at J, leaving 9 bases unmatched. The length of the CDR3 is 17 residues. Here the CDR3 DNA reads TGTGCCAGCAGTTTAGCTACTAGCGGAGGGGGCACCGGGGAGCTGTTTTTT. Encoded protein: CASSLATSGGGTGELFF.

The chain combines TRBV19 with TRBJ1-4; weak D call: TRBD1 (6 bases). Trimming left V 3 bases short and J 4 bases short, with 12 bases between. CDR1 LNHDA and CDR2 SQIVND come from the germline V gene (reference sequence). CDR3 length equals 15 residues. DNA for the CDR3: TGTGCCAGTAGTATGACAGGCGGGGTTAATGAAAAACTGTTTTTT. Its protein product is CASSMTGGVNEKLFF. Full variable domain (missing parts from reference TRBV19 and TRBJ1-4): DGGITQSPKYLFRKEGQNVTLSCEQNLNHDAMYWYRQDPGQGLRLIYYSQIVNDFQKGDIAEGYSVSREKKESFPLTVTSAQKNPTAFYLCASSMTGGVNEKLFFGSGTQLSVL.

This clonotype was seen many times. The chain uses TRBV12-3 or TRBV12-4 and TRBJ1-4; D gene ambiguous. Trimming pared 1 base from V and 6 bases from J, leaving 3 bases between. The CDR3 consists of 12 residues. The CDR3 sequence is CASSLGHEKLFF. The CDR3 DNA sequence: TGTGCCAGCAGTTTAGGCCATGAAAAACTGTTTTTT.

This clonotype was seen ten or more times. The CDR3 sequence is CASSARGTGVSYEQYF. In DNA form, the CDR3 reads TGTGCCAGCAGTGCCAGGGGCACAGGGGTATCCTACGAGCAGTACTTC. The genes are TRBV28 and TRBJ2-7; TRBD1 matches 7 bases. This CDR3 contains 16 residues. The germline CDR1 and CDR2 sequences are MDHEN and SYDVKM. The trim removed 5 bases at V and 1 base at J, leaving 11 bases unmatched.

V usage is TRBV9 and J usage is TRBJ2-3; D is undetermined. The germline V and J ends were trimmed by 0 bases and 0 bases, with 8 bases remaining between them. The CDR3 contains 15 residues. Germline values: CDR1 SGDLS, CDR2 YYNGEE. The CDR3 here is CASSVDPGSTDTQYF. CDR3 sequence (DNA): TGTGCCAGCAGCGTAGATCCCGGGAGCACAGATACGCAGTATTTT.

This clonotype came up many times. This rearrangement joins TRBV3-1 to TRBJ2-2; 11 nucleotides line up with TRBD2. Looked up from germline, CDR1 is LGHDT and CDR2 is YNNKEL (reference sequence). The CDR3 is 14 residues long. V gave up 5 bases and J gave up 10 bases; unmatched junction bases: 6. In DNA, the CDR3 is TGTGCCAGCAGCGCGACTAGCGGGAAGCTGGAGCTGTTTTTT. Residues: CASSATSGKLELFF.

This clonotype was counted many times. This chain connects TRBV2 to TRBJ2-1; 12 positions match TRBD2. Germline values: CDR1 SNHLY, CDR2 FYNNEI. The CDR3 consists of 14 residues. V lost 3 bases to trimming and J lost 8 bases; unmatched junction nucleotides: 2. This CDR3 reads CASSETSGSYEQFF. CDR3 nucleotides: TGTGCCAGCAGTGAGACTAGCGGGAGCTATGAGCAGTTCTTC. The full variable domain, its missing parts supplied by reference TRBV2 and TRBJ2-1, is EPEVTQTPSHQVTQMGQEVILRCVPISNHLYFYWYRQILGQKVEFLVSFYNNEISEKSEIFDDQFSVERPDGSNFTLKIRSTKLEDSAMYFCASSETSGSYEQFFGPGTRLTVL.

CDR3 in amino acids: CASSLAVSAGELFF. CDR3 sequence (DNA): TGTGCCAGCAGCTTAGCAGTATCGGCCGGGGAGCTGTTTTTT. The chain recombines TRBV7-9 with TRBJ2-2, with D unclear. The CDR3 contains 14 residues. In germline, CDR1 is SEHNR, CDR2 FQNEAQ (reference sequence). Trimming left V 0 bases short and J 6 bases short, with 8 bases between.

This clonotype was seen a handful of times. J is TRBJ2-7 and V is TRBV2; 12 bases agree with TRBD1. The J segment lost 5 bases and the V segment lost 5 bases, leaving 7 bases of the junction unmatched. The CDR3 has 15 residues. Germline lookup yields CDR1 SNHLY and CDR2 FYNNEI. The CDR3, as DNA: TGTGCCAGCAGTTTCCCCGGGACAGGGGGCAACGAGCAGTACTTC. Translation gives CASSFPGTGGNEQYF.

The chain combines TRBV30 with TRBJ2-1; D is perhaps TRBD2 (5 bases). There are 14 residues in the CDR3. V lost 1 base and J 2 bases, leaving 9 bases between the germline ends. The V gene's germline CDR1 is GTSNPN and CDR2 SVGIG (reference sequence). The CDR3, as DNA: TGTGCCTGGAGTGCTGGAGGTACCTACAATGAGCAGTTCTTC. It specifies CAWSAGGTYNEQFF.